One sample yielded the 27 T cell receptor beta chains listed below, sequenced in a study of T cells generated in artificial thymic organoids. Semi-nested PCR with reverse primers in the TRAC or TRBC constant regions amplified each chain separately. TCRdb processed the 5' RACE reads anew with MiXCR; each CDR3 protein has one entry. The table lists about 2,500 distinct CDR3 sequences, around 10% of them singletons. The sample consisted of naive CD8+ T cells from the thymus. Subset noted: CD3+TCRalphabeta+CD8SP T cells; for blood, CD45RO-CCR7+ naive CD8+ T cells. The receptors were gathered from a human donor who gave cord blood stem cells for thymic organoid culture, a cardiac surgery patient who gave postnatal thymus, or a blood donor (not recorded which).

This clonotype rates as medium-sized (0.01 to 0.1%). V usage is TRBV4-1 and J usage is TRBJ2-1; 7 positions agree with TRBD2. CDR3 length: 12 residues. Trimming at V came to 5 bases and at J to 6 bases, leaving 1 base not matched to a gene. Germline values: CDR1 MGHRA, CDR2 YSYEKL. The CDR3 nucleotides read TGCGCCAGCAGCGCGGGAGTCAATGAGCAGTTCTTC. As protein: CASSAGVNEQFF.

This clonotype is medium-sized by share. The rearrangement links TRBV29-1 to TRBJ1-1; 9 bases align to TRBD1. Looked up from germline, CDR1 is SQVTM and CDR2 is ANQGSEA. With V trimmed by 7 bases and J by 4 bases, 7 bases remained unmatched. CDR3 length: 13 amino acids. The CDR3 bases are TGCAGCGCTAAGGACAGGGGTGTCACTGAAGCTTTCTTT. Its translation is CSAKDRGVTEAFF.

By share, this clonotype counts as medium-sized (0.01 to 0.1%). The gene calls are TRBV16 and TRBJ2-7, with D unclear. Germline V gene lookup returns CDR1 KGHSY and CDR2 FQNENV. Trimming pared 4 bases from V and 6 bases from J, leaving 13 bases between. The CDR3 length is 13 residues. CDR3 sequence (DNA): TGTGCCAGCAGCCGGACCGGGCCCCTCGAGCAGTACTTC. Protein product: CASSRTGPLEQYF.

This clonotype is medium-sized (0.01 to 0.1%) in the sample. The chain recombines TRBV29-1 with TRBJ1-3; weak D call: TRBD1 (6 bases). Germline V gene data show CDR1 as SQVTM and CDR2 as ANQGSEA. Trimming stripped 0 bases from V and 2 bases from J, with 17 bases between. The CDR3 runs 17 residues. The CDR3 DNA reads TGCAGCGTTGAAGATAGGTCCAGGGGCGGACCTGGAAACACCATATATTTT. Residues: CSVEDRSRGGPGNTIYF.

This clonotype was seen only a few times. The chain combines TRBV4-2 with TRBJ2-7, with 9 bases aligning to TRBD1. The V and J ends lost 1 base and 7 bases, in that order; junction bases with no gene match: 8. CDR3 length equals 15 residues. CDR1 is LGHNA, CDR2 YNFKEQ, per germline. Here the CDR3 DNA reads TGTGCCAGCAGCCAAGGGGGGACAGGGCCTTTGGAGCAGTACTTC. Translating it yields CASSQGGTGPLEQYF.

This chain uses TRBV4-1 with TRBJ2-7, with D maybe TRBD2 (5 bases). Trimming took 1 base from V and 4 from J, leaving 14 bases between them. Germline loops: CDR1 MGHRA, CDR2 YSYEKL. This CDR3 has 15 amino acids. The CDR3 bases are TGCGCCAGCAGCCAAGTCGTTGGACTTAAATACGAGCAGTACGTC. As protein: CASSQVVGLKYEQYV.

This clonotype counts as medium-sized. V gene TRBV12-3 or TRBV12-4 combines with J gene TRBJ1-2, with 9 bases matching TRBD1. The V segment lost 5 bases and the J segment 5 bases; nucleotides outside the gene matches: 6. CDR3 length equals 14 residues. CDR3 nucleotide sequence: TGTGCCAGCAGTCCGGGGACAGGGCCTTATGGCTACACCTTC. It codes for CASSPGTGPYGYTF.

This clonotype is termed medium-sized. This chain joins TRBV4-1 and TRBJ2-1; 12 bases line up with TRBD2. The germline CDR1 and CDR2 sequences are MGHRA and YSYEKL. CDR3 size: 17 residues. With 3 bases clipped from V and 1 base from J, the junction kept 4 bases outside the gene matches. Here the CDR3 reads CASSHETSGGSYNEQFF. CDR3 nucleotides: TGCGCCAGCAGCCACGAAACTAGCGGGGGGTCCTACAATGAGCAGTTCTTC.

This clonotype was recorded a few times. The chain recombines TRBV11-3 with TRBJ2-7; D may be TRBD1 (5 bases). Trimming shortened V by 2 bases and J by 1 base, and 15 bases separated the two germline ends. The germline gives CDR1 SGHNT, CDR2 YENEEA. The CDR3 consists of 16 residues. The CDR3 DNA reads TGTGCCAGCAGCTTACTGGAAGGGGCGGATTCCTACGAGCAGTACTTC. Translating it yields CASSLLEGADSYEQYF.

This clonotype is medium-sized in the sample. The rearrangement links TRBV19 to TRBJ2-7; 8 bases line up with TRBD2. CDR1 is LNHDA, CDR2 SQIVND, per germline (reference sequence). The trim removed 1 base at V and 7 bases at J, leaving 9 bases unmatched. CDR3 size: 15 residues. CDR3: CASSIVGLAGNEQYF. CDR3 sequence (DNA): TGTGCCAGTAGTATAGTCGGGCTAGCGGGTAATGAGCAGTACTTC.

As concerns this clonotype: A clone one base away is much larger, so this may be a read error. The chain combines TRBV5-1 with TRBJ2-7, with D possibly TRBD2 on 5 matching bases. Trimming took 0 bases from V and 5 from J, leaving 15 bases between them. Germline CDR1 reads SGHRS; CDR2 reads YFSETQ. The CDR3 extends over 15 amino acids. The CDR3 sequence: CASSLESPNGDEQYF. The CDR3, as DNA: TGCGCCAGCAGCTTGGAAAGCCCTAACGGGGACGAGCAGTACTTC.

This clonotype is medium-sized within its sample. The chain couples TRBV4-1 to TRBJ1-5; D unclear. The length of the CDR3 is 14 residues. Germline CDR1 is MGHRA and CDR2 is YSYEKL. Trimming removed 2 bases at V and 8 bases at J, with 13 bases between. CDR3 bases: TGCGCCAGCAGCCAAAATTTACTTGCCGAGCCCCAGCATTTT. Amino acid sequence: CASSQNLLAEPQHF.

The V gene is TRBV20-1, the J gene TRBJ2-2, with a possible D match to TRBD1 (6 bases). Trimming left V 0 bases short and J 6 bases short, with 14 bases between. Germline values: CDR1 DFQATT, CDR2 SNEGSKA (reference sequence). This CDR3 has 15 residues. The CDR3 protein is CSARDTFGGSGELFF. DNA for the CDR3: TGCAGTGCTAGAGATACGTTTGGGGGCTCCGGGGAGCTGTTTTTT.

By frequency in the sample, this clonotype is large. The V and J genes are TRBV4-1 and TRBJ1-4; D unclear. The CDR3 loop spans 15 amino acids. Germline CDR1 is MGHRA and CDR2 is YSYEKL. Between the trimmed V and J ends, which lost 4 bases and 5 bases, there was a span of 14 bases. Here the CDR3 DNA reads TGCGCCAGCAGCCGCCAAGGAATAGACAATGAAAAACTGTTTTTT. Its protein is CASSRQGIDNEKLFF.

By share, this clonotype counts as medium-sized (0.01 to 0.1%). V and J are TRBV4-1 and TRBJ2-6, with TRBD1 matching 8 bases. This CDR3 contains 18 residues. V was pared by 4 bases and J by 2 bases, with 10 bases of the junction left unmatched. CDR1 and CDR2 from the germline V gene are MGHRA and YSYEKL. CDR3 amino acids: CASSPGQGALPGANVLTF. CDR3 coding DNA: TGCGCCAGCAGCCCCGGACAGGGAGCATTACCTGGGGCCAACGTCCTGACTTTC.

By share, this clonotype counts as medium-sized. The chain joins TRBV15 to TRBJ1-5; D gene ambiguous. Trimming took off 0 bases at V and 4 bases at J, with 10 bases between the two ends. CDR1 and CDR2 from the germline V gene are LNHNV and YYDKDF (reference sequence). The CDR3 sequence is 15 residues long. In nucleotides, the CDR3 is TGTGCCACCAGCAGAGATGGCCAGCAAAATCAGCCCCAGCATTTT. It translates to CATSRDGQQNQPQHF.

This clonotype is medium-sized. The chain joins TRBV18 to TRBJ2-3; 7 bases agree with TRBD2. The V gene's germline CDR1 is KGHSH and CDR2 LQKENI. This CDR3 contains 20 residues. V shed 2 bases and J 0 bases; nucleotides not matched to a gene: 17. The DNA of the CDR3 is TGTGCCAGCTCACCATGGGCCCGATTTCTCCGGGGGGATAGCACAGATACGCAGTATTTT. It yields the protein CASSPWARFLRGDSTDTQYF.

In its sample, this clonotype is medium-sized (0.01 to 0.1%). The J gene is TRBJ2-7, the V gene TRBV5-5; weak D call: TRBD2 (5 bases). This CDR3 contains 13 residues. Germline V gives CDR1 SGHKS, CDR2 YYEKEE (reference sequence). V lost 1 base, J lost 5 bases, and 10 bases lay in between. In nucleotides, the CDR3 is TGTGCCAGCAGCTTGCCGGGGTTCAACGAGCAGTACGTC. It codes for CASSLPGFNEQYV.

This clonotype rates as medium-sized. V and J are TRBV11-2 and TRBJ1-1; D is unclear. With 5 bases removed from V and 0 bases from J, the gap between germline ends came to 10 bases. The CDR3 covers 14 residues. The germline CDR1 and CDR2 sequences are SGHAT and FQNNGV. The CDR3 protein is CASSRPYMNTEAFF. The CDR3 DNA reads TGTGCCAGCAGCCGACCGTACATGAACACTGAAGCTTTCTTT.

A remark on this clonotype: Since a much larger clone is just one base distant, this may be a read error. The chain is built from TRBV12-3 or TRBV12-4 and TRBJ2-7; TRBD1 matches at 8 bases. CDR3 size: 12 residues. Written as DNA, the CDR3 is TGTACCAGCAGCGGACAGGGCTCCGAGCAGTACTTC. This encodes CTSSGQGSEQYF.

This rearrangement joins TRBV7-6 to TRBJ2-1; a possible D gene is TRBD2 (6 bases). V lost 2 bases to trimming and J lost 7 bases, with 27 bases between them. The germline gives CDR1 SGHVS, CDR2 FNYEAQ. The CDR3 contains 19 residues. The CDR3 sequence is CASSLLDSGLKIIFNEQFF. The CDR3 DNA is TGTGCCAGCAGCTTACTAGACAGCGGGCTAAAAATTATATTTAATGAGCAGTTCTTC.

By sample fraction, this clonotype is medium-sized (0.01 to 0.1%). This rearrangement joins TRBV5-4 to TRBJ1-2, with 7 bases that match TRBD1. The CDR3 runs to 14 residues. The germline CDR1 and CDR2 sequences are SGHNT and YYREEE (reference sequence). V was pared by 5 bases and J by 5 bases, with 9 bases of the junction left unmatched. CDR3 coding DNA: TGTGCCAGCAGGATGACAGGGTTGGGGTATGGCTACACCTTC. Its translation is CASRMTGLGYGYTF.

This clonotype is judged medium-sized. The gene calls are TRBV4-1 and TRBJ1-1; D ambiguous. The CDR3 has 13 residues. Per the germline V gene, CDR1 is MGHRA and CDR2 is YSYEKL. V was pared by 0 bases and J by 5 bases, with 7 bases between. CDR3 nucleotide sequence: TGCGCCAGCAGCCAAGATGGATGGACTGAAGCTTTCTTT. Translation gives CASSQDGWTEAFF.

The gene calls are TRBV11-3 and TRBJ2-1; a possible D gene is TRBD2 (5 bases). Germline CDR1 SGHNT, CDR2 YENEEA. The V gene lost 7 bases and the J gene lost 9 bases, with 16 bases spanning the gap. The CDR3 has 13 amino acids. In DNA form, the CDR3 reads TGTGCCAGCATCGGGAAAGGCGGCTTTGAGCAGTTCTTC. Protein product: CASIGKGGFEQFF.

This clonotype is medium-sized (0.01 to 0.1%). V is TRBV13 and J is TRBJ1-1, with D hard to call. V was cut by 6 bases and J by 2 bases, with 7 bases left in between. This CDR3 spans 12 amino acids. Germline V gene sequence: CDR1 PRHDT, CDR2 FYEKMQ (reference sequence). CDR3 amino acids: CASSLFNTEAFF. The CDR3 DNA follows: TGTGCCAGCAGTCTCTTTAACACTGAAGCTTTCTTT.

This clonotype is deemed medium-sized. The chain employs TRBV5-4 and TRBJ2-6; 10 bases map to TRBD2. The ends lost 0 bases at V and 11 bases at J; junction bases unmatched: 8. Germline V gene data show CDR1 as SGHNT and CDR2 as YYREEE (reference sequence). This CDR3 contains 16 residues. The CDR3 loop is CASSLEREGFADVLTF. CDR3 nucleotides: TGTGCCAGCAGCTTGGAGCGGGAGGGCTTCGCGGACGTCCTGACTTTC. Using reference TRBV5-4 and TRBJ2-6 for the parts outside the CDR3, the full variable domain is ETGVTQSPTHLIKTRGQQVTLRCSSQSGHNTVSWYQQALGQGPQFIFQYYREEENGRGNFPPRFSGLQFPNYSSELNVNALELDDSALYLCASSLEREGFADVLTFGAGSRLTVL.

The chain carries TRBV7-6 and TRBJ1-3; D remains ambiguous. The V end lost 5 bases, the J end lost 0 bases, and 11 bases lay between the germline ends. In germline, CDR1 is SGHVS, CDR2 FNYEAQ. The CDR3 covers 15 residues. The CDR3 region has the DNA TGTGCCAGCAGCCCGACTGGCAGCTCTGGAAACACCATATATTTT. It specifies CASSPTGSSGNTIYF.